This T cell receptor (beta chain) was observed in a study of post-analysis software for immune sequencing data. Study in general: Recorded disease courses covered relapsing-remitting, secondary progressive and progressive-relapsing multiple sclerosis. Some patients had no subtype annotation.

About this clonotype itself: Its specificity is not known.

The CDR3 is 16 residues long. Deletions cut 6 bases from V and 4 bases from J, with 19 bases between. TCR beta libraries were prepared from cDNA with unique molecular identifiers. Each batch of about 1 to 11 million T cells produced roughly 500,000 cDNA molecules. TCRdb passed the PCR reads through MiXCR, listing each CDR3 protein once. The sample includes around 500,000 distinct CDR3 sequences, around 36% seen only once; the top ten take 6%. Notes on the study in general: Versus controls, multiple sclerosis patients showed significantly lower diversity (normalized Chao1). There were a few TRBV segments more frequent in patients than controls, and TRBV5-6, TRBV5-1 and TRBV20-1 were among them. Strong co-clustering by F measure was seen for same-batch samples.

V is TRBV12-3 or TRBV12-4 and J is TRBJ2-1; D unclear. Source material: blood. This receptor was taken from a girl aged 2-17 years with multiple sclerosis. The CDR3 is CASSPPRVGAYNEQFF. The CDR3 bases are TGTGCCAGCAGCCCCCCAAGGGTCGGCGCGTACAATGAGCAGTTCTTC.